This TCR beta chain was sequenced during a study of cytomegalovirus exposure and HLA in healthy donors. Study-level results: V- and J-gene trimming in TCR beta was tied to a missense DCLRE1C variant by an analysis performed later.

Healthy bone marrow donors made up the cohort. It was with 60 Vbeta and 13 Jbeta primers that the PCR ran. Repertoires were generated with immunoSEQ multiplex PCR, while TCRdb's copy carries only in-frame clones and drops some. Of over 150,000 clones in the sample, 77% were seen once. CDR3 size: 12 residues. CDR1 and CDR2 from the germline V gene are SGHVS and FNYEAQ. With 4 bases removed from V and 10 bases from J, the gap between germline ends came to 11 bases. As for this clone: Its antigen is currently unknown.

V usage is TRBV7-6 and J usage is TRBJ2-1; unclear D gene. The sequence derives from a woman aged 55-69 years in good health and CMV-seropositive. Sequenced sample: PBMCs. CDR3 sequence: CASSSLTWEQFF. The CDR3, as DNA: TGTGCCAGCAGCTCACTAACTTGGGAGCAGTTCTTC.